The subject of this entry is one TCR beta chain. This sample was included in a study of blood T cell repertoires in COVID-19. Study details: Donors in the United States, Italy and Spain gave samples during acute or convalescent COVID-19. Sample material is recorded as cDNA or gDNA derived from T cells, B-cell-depleted T cells, or PBMCs.

In the authors' workflow: Reference gene primer amplification gave nucleated cell count estimates. Profiling relied on immunoSEQ multiplex PCR, and the TCRdb table lists in-frame clones only, not all of them. For V, J and clone size, that table is used; D and trimming come from the DNA. The table has 200,000 or so clones, approximately 86% seen once. Germline CDR1 reads MGHRA; CDR2 reads YSYEKL. V lost 2 bases, J lost 2 bases, and 13 bases lay in between. The CDR3 extends over 16 amino acids. The V gene is TRBV4-1, the J gene TRBJ1-3; D is possibly TRBD1 (5 bases). This receptor was identified in a man aged 60 to 75 with acute or convalescent COVID-19. Sample: peripheral blood. The CDR3 DNA sequence: TGCGCCAGCAGCCAACTAGACAGCCCCGCTGGAAACACCATATATTTT. This translates into CASSQLDSPAGNTIYF.